This TCR beta chain was observed in a study of T cells in localized non-small cell lung cancer. Produced via immunoSEQ multiplex PCR; TCRdb's table is partial and in-frame only. This sample carries around 10,000 clones, approximately 50% of them seen once, and the ten largest clones take under 5%. By sample fraction, this clone is medium-sized (0.01 to 0.1%). The CDR3 runs 14 residues. Trimming took 5 bases from V and 2 from J, leaving 13 bases between them. In germline, CDR1 is MNHGY, CDR2 SAAAGT. The material was lymph node tissue, obtained before any cancer treatment. The sequence derives from a woman aged 40-75 years with stage II squamous cell lung carcinoma. V and J are TRBV6-8 and TRBJ2-7; D is unclear. CDR3 sequence reads: CASSRTDTAYEQYF. The CDR3 nucleotides are TGTGCCAGCAGTCGGACCGACACGGCCTACGAGCAGTACTTC.